What follows are 2 T cell receptor beta chains derived from one specimen sequenced in a study of T-cell memory formation after mild COVID-19. TCRdb used MiXCR to reprocess the 5' RACE reads, holding one entry per CDR3 protein. Found here are 550,000 to 600,000 distinct CDR3 sequences, roughly 20% of them singletons; the top ten hold approximately 8.4%. The specimen sequenced was PBMCs or a T cell subset sorted from them (not recorded which). The receptors stem from an adult woman who had mild COVID-19 (a few samples of this study predate the infection). Cell type and time point are not known.

Only one count was recorded for this clonotype. J is TRBJ1-1 and V is TRBV2; D remains ambiguous. Trimming took 6 bases from V and 7 from J, leaving 9 bases between them. The CDR3 spans 11 residues. Germline values: CDR1 SNHLY, CDR2 FYNNEI. The CDR3 nucleotides read TGTGCCAGCAGGAACAGTATTGAAGCTTTCTTT. Its translation: CASRNSIEAFF.

Many counts were recorded for this clonotype. V usage is TRBV9 and J usage is TRBJ2-5; a possible D gene is TRBD2 (7 bases). V was clipped by 5 bases and J by 5 bases, with 19 bases between them. From germline, CDR1 is SGDLS and CDR2 YYNGEE. CDR3 length: 15 residues. CDR3 amino acids: CASSSGGRDGETQYF. The CDR3 DNA is TGTGCCAGCAGTTCGGGGGGCCGCGACGGGGAGACCCAGTACTTC. The complete variable domain, with remaining parts taken from reference TRBV9 and TRBJ2-5, reads DSGVTQTPKHLITATGQRVTLRCSPRSGDLSVYWYQQSLDQGLQFLIQYYNGEERAKGNILERFSAQQFPDLHSELNLSSLELGDSALYFCASSSGGRDGETQYFGPGTRLLVL.